This is a list of T cell receptor beta chains from one sample in a study of technical replicates of blood from a few donors. The repertoire was sequenced with immunoSEQ multiplex PCR; TCRdb's copy has only in-frame clones and lacks some. Among 80,000 to 90,000 clones listed, less than 95% were seen once. Sequenced sample: T cells isolated from PBMCs. The receptors come from a human donor in good health. Both conserved end residues are trimmed from each CDR3. Each record gives: J gene, clone size, V gene, CDR3 protein. Expanded clones are given a class, and other clones once, few, many or no size at all.

J gene: TRBJ1-2; clone size: NA; V gene: TRBV5-4; CDR3 protein: ASSSGQGAGGYT
J gene: TRBJ2-6; clone size: NA; V gene: TRBV29-1; CDR3 protein: SVVYRVSGANVLT
J gene: TRBJ2-1; clone size: NA; V gene: TRBV27; CDR3 protein: ASSFSQVYNEQF
J gene: TRBJ1-2; clone size: NA; V gene: TRBV19; CDR3 protein: ASSIDRYGYT
J gene: TRBJ1-1; clone size: NA; V gene: TRBV6-4; CDR3 protein: ASSDPTGGFTEAF
J gene: TRBJ2-1; clone size: NA; V gene: TRBV11-3; CDR3 protein: ASRGRGDGSYNEQF
J gene: TRBJ1-1; clone size: NA; V gene: TRBV7-9; CDR3 protein: ASSFLPTEAF
J gene: TRBJ2-7; clone size: NA; V gene: TRBV6-6; CDR3 protein: ASSLSRQAYEQY
J gene: TRBJ2-3; clone size: NA; V gene: TRBV29-1; CDR3 protein: SVQTSRLAGGTQY
J gene: TRBJ2-2; clone size: NA; V gene: TRBV19; CDR3 protein: ASSFGIDTGELF
J gene: TRBJ2-7; clone size: NA; V gene: TRBV5-1; CDR3 protein: ASSFRTPGLAGGPAYEQY
J gene: TRBJ2-4; clone size: once; V gene: TRBV12-5; CDR3 protein: ASGSTSRTLAKNIQY
J gene: TRBJ2-1; clone size: NA; V gene: TRBV10-1; CDR3 protein: ASSESPPANEQF
J gene: TRBJ1-6; clone size: NA; V gene: TRBV2; CDR3 protein: ASSLEKSSYNSPLH
J gene: TRBJ1-2; clone size: NA; V gene: TRBV10-1; CDR3 protein: ASSGSNRGYT
J gene: TRBJ2-3; clone size: NA; V gene: TRBV5-3; CDR3 protein: ARSPLTGTSGTDTQY